This record concerns one T cell receptor (beta chain) sequence. Participants' reported clinical history set cohort assignment. The CDR3 is made up of 13 amino acids. V lost 2 bases and J lost 5, with 7 bases in between. Germline V gives CDR1 LGHDT, CDR2 YNNKEL (reference sequence). The data were obtained in a study of blood T cell repertoires in COVID-19. The wider study: Acute and convalescent COVID-19 samples came from the United States, Italy and Spain. Sources were T cells, B-cell-depleted T cells, or PBMCs; the material itself was cDNA or gDNA.

The method was immunoSEQ multiplex PCR; TCRdb's version includes in-frame clones alone and lacks a portion of them. The sample comprises roughly 200,000 clones, roughly 90% of which are singletons, and about 4.7% rests with the top ten. Specimen: PBMCs or T cells enriched from blood (not recorded which). The chain is built from TRBV3-1 (or the pseudogene TRBV3-2) and TRBJ1-5; the D gene is possibly TRBD1 (5 bases). The receptor's source is a woman between 25 and 40 years old who had been exposed to COVID-19. For the CDR3, the DNA is TGTGCCAGCAGCCAACCAGGGTATCAGCCCCAGCATTTT. Encoded protein: CASSQPGYQPQHF.